This passage covers 12 T cell receptor beta chains from one sample sequenced in a study of T cell repertoires in cytomegalovirus infection. TCRdb reprocessed the reads via MiXCR and lists one record per CDR3 protein. The sample lists more than 150,000 distinct CDR3 sequences, roughly a sixth seen once, with about 19% in the top ten. The specimen was CD8+ T cells from PBMCs. These receptor sequences come from a human donor in good health (CMV status not recorded). Some clones in this sample may be carry-over from other donors' samples.

The chain joins TRBV7-2 to TRBJ2-1; tentatively, D is TRBD2 (5 bases). The CDR3 spans 15 residues. The ends were cut back, 1 base at V and 2 bases at J, with 9 bases in the middle. Germline CDR1 is SGHTA and CDR2 is FQGNSA. The CDR3 region has the DNA TGTGCCAGCAGCTTAGAAGCGGTCCCCTACAATGAGCAGTTCTTC. As protein: CASSLEAVPYNEQFF.

This clonotype was seen only a few times. The chain has TRBV19 and TRBJ2-7; TRBD1 matches at 9 bases. The CDR3 has 14 amino acids. V was clipped by 6 bases and J by 6 bases; unmatched bases: 9. Germline values: CDR1 LNHDA, CDR2 SQIVND (reference sequence). The CDR3: CASSRDREIGEQYF. The CDR3 nucleotides are TGTGCCAGTAGCCGGGACAGGGAAATTGGCGAGCAGTACTTC.

This clonotype was found a few times. This chain uses TRBV20-1 with TRBJ1-5; D gene unclear. V was shortened by 3 bases and J by 6 bases, with 12 bases between the two germline ends. Germline V CDR1 and CDR2: DFQATT, SNEGSKA (reference sequence). The CDR3 extends over 13 amino acids. Here the CDR3 DNA reads TGCAGTGCTAGGTCTCAAAGGGCTCAGCCCCAGCATTTT. It is translated as CSARSQRAQPQHF.

This clonotype was recorded many times. V gene TRBV7-8 combines with J gene TRBJ2-5, with 8 bases lining up with TRBD2. Germline V gene sequence: CDR1 SGHVS, CDR2 FQNEAQ. J lost 2 bases, V lost 7 bases, and 12 bases had no gene match. This CDR3 has 16 amino acids. CDR3: CASTLGGSGDQETQYF. DNA for the CDR3: TGTGCCAGCACCTTGGGGGGTAGCGGGGATCAAGAGACCCAGTACTTC.

This clonotype turned up a few times. The V and J genes are TRBV7-3 and TRBJ2-1, with 14 bases fitting TRBD2. The junction had 8 bases not matched to a gene; V was cut back by 2 bases and J by 5 bases. There are 18 residues in the CDR3. CDR1 and CDR2 (germline): SGHTA, FQGTGA. The CDR3 protein is CASSLYFRTSGGNNEQFF. DNA for the CDR3: TGTGCCAGCAGCTTATATTTTAGGACTAGCGGGGGGAACAATGAGCAGTTCTTC.

This clonotype was detected a few times. The V and J genes are TRBV19 and TRBJ2-5; TRBD2 agrees at 13 bases. Germline-derived CDR1 and CDR2 are LNHDA and SQIVND (reference sequence). The ends lost 5 bases at V and 1 base at J; junction bases unmatched: 10. The CDR3 has 18 amino acids. CDR3 nucleotides: TGTGCCAGTAGTCAACCCTATCGACTAGCGGGAGGCCAAGAGACCCAGTACTTC. Translated, it gives CASSQPYRLAGGQETQYF.

The rearrangement uses TRBV6-2 or TRBV6-3 and TRBJ2-1; D might be TRBD2 (7 bases). Germline-derived CDR1 and CDR2 are MNHEY and SVGEGT. This CDR3 has 13 residues. The V gene lost 3 bases and the J gene lost 10 bases, with 13 bases spanning the gap. CDR3 nucleotide sequence: TGTGCCAGCAGTTATTACCGGGGGGCGGAGCAGTTCTTC. Translation: CASSYYRGAEQFF.

This clonotype has more than one count but fewer than ten. This chain connects TRBV19 to TRBJ2-1; D is undetermined. The CDR3 is 13 amino acids. Germline values: CDR1 LNHDA, CDR2 SQIVND (reference sequence). V was trimmed by 2 bases and J by 3 bases, leaving 5 bases between them. The CDR3 is CASSIRIYNEQFF. The DNA of the CDR3 is TGTGCCAGTAGTATAAGGATCTACAATGAGCAGTTCTTC.

This clonotype has only a few counts. The chain carries TRBV2 and TRBJ2-1, with D unclear. Germline CDR1 is SNHLY and CDR2 is FYNNEI. V lost 3 bases and J lost 7, with 16 bases in between. There are 15 residues in the CDR3. This CDR3 reads CASSEWLNSGNEQFF. CDR3 nucleotides: TGTGCCAGCAGTGAGTGGCTAAACTCCGGAAATGAGCAGTTCTTC. Full variable domain (missing parts from reference TRBV2 and TRBJ2-1): EPEVTQTPSHQVTQMGQEVILRCVPISNHLYFYWYRQILGQKVEFLVSFYNNEISEKSEIFDDQFSVERPDGSNFTLKIRSTKLEDSAMYFCASSEWLNSGNEQFFGPGTRLTVL.

This clonotype was seen only a few times. The rearrangement links TRBV12-3 or TRBV12-4 to TRBJ1-1; unclear D gene. V lost 3 bases, J lost 8 bases, and 10 bases lay in between. This CDR3 is built from 12 residues. Written as DNA, the CDR3 is TGTGCCAGCAGTTTGAATCTGGAAGAAGCTTTCTTT. Residues: CASSLNLEEAFF.

This clonotype has just a few counts. CDR3 nucleotide sequence: TGTGCCAGCAGCTTAGGGGGACATGAAGCTTTCTTT. Residues: CASSLGGHEAFF. The genes are TRBV7-6 and TRBJ1-1; D perhaps matches TRBD1 (6 bases). CDR1 and CDR2 (germline): SGHVS, FNYEAQ. The CDR3 extends over 12 amino acids. Trimming cost V 1 base and J 7 bases, with 7 bases left between them. Using reference TRBV7-6 and TRBJ1-1 for the parts outside the CDR3, the full variable domain is GAGVSQSPRYKVTKRGQDVALRCDPISGHVSLYWYRQALGQGPEFLTYFNYEAQQDKSGLPNDRFSAERPEGSISTLTIQRTEQRDSAMYRCASSLGGHEAFFGQGTRLTVV.

At least ten counts were recorded for this clonotype. The chain joins TRBV7-2 to TRBJ1-5, with 9 bases lining up with TRBD1. This CDR3 has 16 residues. CDR1 is SGHTA, CDR2 FQGNSA, per germline. With V trimmed by 5 bases and J by 1 base, 6 bases remained unmatched. The CDR3 protein is CASSPQGALSNQPQHF. Written as DNA, the CDR3 is TGTGCCAGCAGCCCACAGGGGGCGTTAAGCAATCAGCCCCAGCATTTT.